What follows is one T cell receptor (beta chain) and its context. Germline V lookup: CDR1 MNHEY, CDR2 SVGAGI. There are 15 residues in the CDR3. V lost 4 bases and J 0 bases, leaving 10 bases between the germline ends. The entry originates in a study of blood T cell repertoires in COVID-19. On the study more broadly: Sites across the United States, Italy and Spain contributed samples from acute and convalescent COVID-19. In each case, the material was cDNA or gDNA derived from T cells, B-cell-depleted T cells, or PBMCs.

In the study's own analysis: Scientists estimated how many nucleated cells there were by amplifying reference gene primers. Assay used: immunoSEQ multiplex PCR; TCRdb lists only in-frame clones, some missing. That table supplies the V and J calls and clone size; D and trimming were determined from the DNA. The data contain over 15,000 clones, around 84% of them singletons. The TCR comes from a human donor in a cohort sampled during active COVID-19. The source material was peripheral blood. This chain uses TRBV6-5 with TRBJ1-5; D perhaps matches TRBD1 (5 bases). The CDR3 region is CASSLNRFSNQPQHF. As DNA, the CDR3 is TGTGCCAGCAGTTTAAACAGGTTTAGCAATCAGCCCCAGCATTTT.